A single sample gave rise to the 29 T cell receptor beta chains below, sequenced in a study of T cell repertoires in cytomegalovirus infection. TCRdb re-called the reads with MiXCR, one entry per CDR3 protein. The sample contains roughly 700,000 distinct CDR3 sequences, around 30% of which appear only once. For these TCRs, the target antigens are not known. The sample in question was cultured PBMCs, obtained from culture after CMV antigen stimulation. Receptors originate from a human donor in good health (CMV status not recorded). Some clones in this sample may be carry-over from other donors' samples.

This clonotype was recorded a few times. The junction does not match germline at one end; this may be a read error. V and J are TRBV6-2 or TRBV6-3 and TRBJ1-5; 9 bases align to TRBD1. The length of the CDR3 is 11 residues. Germline assignment: CDR1 MNHEY and CDR2 SVGEGT. In nucleotides, the CDR3 is TGTGCCAGCAGTCGGGACAGGGAGATCAATTTT. It yields the protein CASSRDREINF.

This clonotype is a singleton in its sample. The chain carries TRBV11-2 and TRBJ2-5; D may match TRBD1 or TRBD2 (6 bases each). CDR3 length equals 16 residues. The germline V gene encodes CDR1 SGHAT and CDR2 FQNNGV. V dropped 2 bases and J dropped 5 bases, with 18 bases sitting between them. The CDR3 sequence: CASSLLTGLRRETQYF. The CDR3 DNA is TGTGCCAGCAGCTTATTGACAGGACTAAGGAGGGAGACCCAGTACTTC.

A few counts support this clonotype. The rearrangement uses TRBV2 and TRBJ2-1; 12 nucleotides agree with TRBD2. The CDR3 loop spans 15 amino acids. Germline V gene lookup returns CDR1 SNHLY and CDR2 FYNNEI. V shed 6 bases and J 4 bases; nucleotides not matched to a gene: 4. The CDR3 nucleotides read TGTGCCAGCAGAGGACTAGCGGGGAATTACAATGAGCAGTTCTTC. This encodes CASRGLAGNYNEQFF. Filled out from reference TRBV2 and TRBJ2-1, the complete variable domain reads EPEVTQTPSHQVTQMGQEVILRCVPISNHLYFYWYRQILGQKVEFLVSFYNNEISEKSEIFDDQFSVERPDGSNFTLKIRSTKLEDSAMYFCASRGLAGNYNEQFFGPGTRLTVL.

The chain carries TRBV6-2 or TRBV6-3 and TRBJ1-1; D unresolved. CDR1 and CDR2 (germline): MNHEY, SVGEGT. The CDR3 is 13 amino acids. Trimming pared 6 bases from V and 2 bases from J, leaving 10 bases between. CDR3 bases: TGTGCCAGCAGGCGACTGAGAAACACTGAAGCTTTCTTT. Translation: CASRRLRNTEAFF.

This chain connects TRBV5-1 to TRBJ2-1; 10 bases map to TRBD2. The V segment lost 2 bases and the J segment 4 bases; nucleotides outside the gene matches: 3. Germline lookup yields CDR1 SGHRS and CDR2 YFSETQ. CDR3 size: 15 residues. The CDR3 DNA follows: TGCGCCAGCAGCTTCGGACTAGCGGAGTACAATGAGCAGTTCTTC. Protein product: CASSFGLAEYNEQFF.

This clonotype was seen at least ten times. The chain uses TRBV7-2 and TRBJ1-2; 7 bases are shared with TRBD1. CDR3 length: 15 residues. After removal of 5 bases from V and 4 bases from J, the junction contained 10 bases not matched to a gene. Germline V gene data show CDR1 as SGHTA and CDR2 as FQGNSA. DNA of the CDR3: TGTGCCAGCAGCGTAAGGGACAGCCCATTCTATGGCTACACCTTC. Protein: CASSVRDSPFYGYTF.

V and J are TRBV7-8 and TRBJ2-5; D possibly corresponds to TRBD2 (6 bases). Germline V gene lookup returns CDR1 SGHVS and CDR2 FQNEAQ. Trimming removed 5 bases at V and 2 bases at J, with 12 bases between. CDR3 length equals 14 residues. For the CDR3, the DNA is TGTGCCAGCAGCCCCGGGAGAAAACAAGAGACCCAGTACTTC. Its protein product is CASSPGRKQETQYF.

V and J are TRBV7-6 and TRBJ1-2; TRBD1 matches at 7 bases. The germline gives CDR1 SGHVS, CDR2 FNYEAQ. The CDR3 covers 13 residues. V shed 2 bases and J 8 bases; nucleotides not matched to a gene: 5. CDR3 in DNA: TGTGCCAGCAGCTTATTGGGAGGGGGCGGCTACACCTTC. Translation: CASSLLGGGGYTF.

The V gene is TRBV30, the J gene TRBJ2-1, with D perhaps given as TRBD1 or TRBD2 (6 bases each). The CDR3 is made up of 13 amino acids. Germline-derived CDR1 and CDR2 are GTSNPN and SVGIG (reference sequence). The V end was cut by 4 bases, the J end by 10 bases, with 17 bases between. CDR3 sequence (DNA): TGTGCCTGGAATAAGGGGGGTGCCCGGGAGCAGTTCTTC. As protein: CAWNKGGAREQFF.

In this sample, this clonotype turned up many times. CDR3 region: CASSLERGRTYEQYF. The CDR3 bases are TGTGCCAGCAGCTTAGAAAGGGGGCGCACCTACGAGCAGTACTTC. The chain couples TRBV7-2 to TRBJ2-7; 7 positions agree with TRBD1. Unmatched junction bases numbered 5, after V lost 1 base and J lost 2 bases. In germline, CDR1 is SGHTA, CDR2 FQGNSA. The CDR3 spans 15 residues.

The CDR3 here is CASSPGPGDSYEQYF. DNA of the CDR3: TGTGCCAGCAGCCCGGGACCTGGGGATTCCTACGAGCAGTACTTC. The chain couples TRBV12-3 or TRBV12-4 to TRBJ2-7; D might be TRBD1 or TRBD2, each matching 5 bases. The CDR3 runs 15 residues. Between the trimmed V and J ends, which lost 6 bases and 1 base, there was a span of 16 bases.

The chain joins TRBV20-1 to TRBJ1-2; 10 positions match TRBD1. Trimming removed 5 bases from V and 4 bases from J; junction bases left unmatched: 7. The CDR3 totals 14 residues. Germline CDR1 DFQATT, CDR2 SNEGSKA (reference sequence). The CDR3 bases are TGCAGTGCTCCAAGGAGGGACAGGGGCTATGGCTACACCTTC. This translates into CSAPRRDRGYGYTF.

This rearrangement joins TRBV4-1 to TRBJ2-1; a possible D gene is TRBD1 (6 bases). The V gene's germline CDR1 is MGHRA and CDR2 YSYEKL. The CDR3 loop spans 16 amino acids. Trimming pared 3 bases from V and 5 bases from J, leaving 17 bases between. The CDR3 reads CASSQAGTLNNNEQFF. DNA for the CDR3: TGCGCCAGCAGCCAGGCAGGGACACTCAACAACAATGAGCAGTTCTTC.

The chain recombines TRBV6-6 with TRBJ2-7; the D is unclear. This CDR3 spans 13 amino acids. The V and J ends lost 8 bases and 0 bases respectively, with 11 bases between them. Germline CDR1 and CDR2: MNHNY and SVGAGI (reference sequence). In DNA, the CDR3 is TGTGCCAGCGCTGAACGAAGCTCCTACGAGCAGTACTTC. Residues: CASAERSSYEQYF.

This clonotype appeared a single time. The chain is built from TRBV20-1 and TRBJ2-1; D may be TRBD1 (6 bases). The CDR3 spans 13 residues. CDR1 and CDR2 from the germline V gene are DFQATT and SNEGSKA (reference sequence). CDR3 sequence reads: CSPPKQGNNEQFF. Written as DNA, the CDR3 is TGCAGCCCCCCTAAACAGGGAAACAATGAGCAGTTCTTC.

The V gene is TRBV7-9, the J gene TRBJ2-1, with 10 bases lining up with TRBD2. Germline V CDR1 and CDR2: SEHNR, FQNEAQ (reference sequence). This CDR3 comprises 15 residues. V shed 7 bases and J 7 bases; nucleotides not matched to a gene: 10. This CDR3 reads CASNPSGGARNEQFF. Here the CDR3 DNA reads TGTGCCAGCAACCCAAGCGGGGGGGCCAGAAATGAGCAGTTCTTC.

The table lists this clonotype with a few counts. The chain recombines TRBV7-2 with TRBJ1-6; perhaps TRBD1 as D (6 bases). The CDR3 covers 13 residues. Germline V gene sequence: CDR1 SGHTA, CDR2 FQGNSA. The V end lost 7 bases, the J end lost 6 bases, and 10 bases lay between the germline ends. The CDR3 region has the DNA TGTGCCAGCAACTCCAGGGGTAATTCACCCCTCCACTTT. Translating gives CASNSRGNSPLHF.

This clonotype occurred a few times. For the CDR3, the DNA is TGTGCCAGCAGTTTTAATCAGCAGATGAACACTGAAGCTTTCTTT. As protein: CASSFNQQMNTEAFF. J is TRBJ1-1 and V is TRBV12-3 or TRBV12-4; D unresolved. Deletions cut 3 bases from V and 0 bases from J, with 11 bases between. CDR3 length: 15 amino acids.

This clonotype showed up just once. The V and J genes are TRBV27 and TRBJ2-7; weak D call: TRBD1 (5 bases). Trimming shortened V by 6 bases and J by 2 bases, and 11 bases separated the two germline ends. Germline V gene lookup returns CDR1 MNHEY and CDR2 SMNVEV (reference sequence). The CDR3 is made up of 13 amino acids. CDR3 DNA: TGTGCCAGCAGCATCGACAGTCCCTACGAGCAGTACTTC. This codes for CASSIDSPYEQYF.

The CDR3 reads CSARGGDSWSTNTGELFF. The CDR3 DNA is TGCAGTGCTAGAGGGGGCGACTCCTGGTCTACGAACACCGGGGAGCTGTTTTTT. V and J are TRBV20-1 and TRBJ2-2, with D maybe TRBD1 (5 bases). Germline V gives CDR1 DFQATT, CDR2 SNEGSKA (reference sequence). The CDR3 runs to 18 residues. The ends were cut back, 1 base at V and 0 bases at J, with 18 bases in the middle.

The rearrangement joins TRBV6-2 or TRBV6-3 to TRBJ2-7; D may be TRBD2 (5 bases). This CDR3 contains 13 residues. Deletions cut 8 bases from V and 2 bases from J, with 13 bases between. Germline CDR1 is MNHEY and CDR2 is SVGEGT. CDR3 in amino acids: CASVSGETYEQYF. As DNA, the CDR3 is TGTGCCAGCGTGTCTGGGGAGACCTACGAGCAGTACTTC.

The chain links TRBV12-5 to TRBJ2-1, with 9 bases identical to TRBD2. CDR3 size: 17 residues. Germline CDR1 LGHNT, CDR2 FRNRAP. After removal of 1 base from V and 4 bases from J, the junction contained 8 bases not matched to a gene. The CDR3: CASGLGFSGRPYNEQFF. The CDR3 bases are TGTGCTAGTGGTTTGGGATTTAGCGGGAGACCGTACAATGAGCAGTTCTTC.

The chain has TRBV20-1 and TRBJ1-4, with D possibly TRBD1 on 5 matching bases. The V end lost 7 bases, the J end lost 11 bases, and 14 bases lay between the germline ends. The germline CDR1 and CDR2 sequences are DFQATT and SNEGSKA (reference sequence). This CDR3 spans 11 amino acids. The CDR3 DNA reads TGCAGTGGAAGATCGGGGGGGAAACTGTTTTTT. Protein product: CSGRSGGKLFF.

The CDR3 is CASRGGGAGYGYTF. The DNA of the CDR3 is TGTGCCAGCAGGGGAGGGGGCGCGGGATATGGCTACACCTTC. This chain links TRBV28 with TRBJ1-2, with 7 bases matching TRBD1. The germline V gene encodes CDR1 MDHEN and CDR2 SYDVKM. The ends lost 6 bases at V and 5 bases at J; junction bases unmatched: 9. CDR3 length: 14 residues.

J is TRBJ1-4 and V is TRBV20-1, with D hard to call. This CDR3 comprises 13 residues. CDR1 and CDR2 (germline): DFQATT, SNEGSKA (reference sequence). The V end was cut by 6 bases, the J end by 8 bases, with 16 bases between. The CDR3 DNA follows: TGCAGTGCCTTACCCAGACAACCCGAAAAACTGTTTTTT. This encodes CSALPRQPEKLFF.

At least ten counts were recorded for this clonotype. The chain employs TRBV7-2 and TRBJ1-1; possible D gene TRBD1, 6 bases. CDR3 length equals 14 residues. V was cut by 6 bases and J by 3 bases, with 14 bases left in between. CDR1 and CDR2 from the germline V gene are SGHTA and FQGNSA. This CDR3 is CASRPQGSDTEAFF. DNA for the CDR3: TGTGCCAGCAGGCCACAGGGTAGCGACACTGAAGCTTTCTTT.

This sequence joins TRBV10-3 and TRBJ1-2; 7 nucleotides line up with TRBD1. The V gene's germline CDR1 is ENHRY and CDR2 SYGVKD. Germline trimming cut 2 bases from V and 1 base from J; bases unmatched to any gene: 7. The CDR3 is 16 amino acids. The CDR3 DNA follows: TGTGCCATCAGTGAGGACAGGGCGACCCTTAACTATGGCTACACCTTC. As protein: CAISEDRATLNYGYTF.

The chain carries TRBV12-5 and TRBJ2-1, with TRBD1 matching over 11 bases. Germline V lookup: CDR1 LGHNT, CDR2 FRNRAP. The CDR3 has 14 residues. V lost 5 bases, J lost 8 bases, and 5 bases stayed unmatched. Written as DNA, the CDR3 is TGTGCTAGTGGTGGGACAGGGGGATGGGATGAGCAGTTCTTC. It codes for CASGGTGGWDEQFF.

This clonotype was seen a few times. The chain carries TRBV6-2 or TRBV6-3 and TRBJ2-7; 9 nucleotides line up with TRBD2. The germline V gene has CDR1 MNHEY and CDR2 SVGEGT. The trim removed 6 bases at V and 7 bases at J, leaving 16 bases unmatched. CDR3 length equals 16 residues. The CDR3 sequence: CASSAFGAGGLEEQYF. The CDR3 DNA reads TGTGCCAGCAGCGCTTTCGGTGCGGGAGGGCTTGAAGAGCAGTACTTC.